Each of the 18 T cell receptor beta chains below was sequenced from the same sample in a study of cytomegalovirus exposure and HLA in healthy donors. This PCR relied on a set of 60 Vbeta primers and 13 Jbeta primers. Using immunoSEQ multiplex PCR, the repertoire was profiled, and TCRdb retains in-frame clones only, with some absent. The sample gives about 150,000 clones, roughly 80% of which show up once; approximately 3.4% is in the top ten. The specimen sequenced was PBMCs. The receptors were gathered from a man aged 40-50 years in good health and CMV-seronegative.

The CDR3 DNA is TGTGCCAGCGCGAGTAAAATCTCCTACGAGCAGTACTTC. This sequence encodes CASASKISYEQYF. The chain combines TRBV6-1 with TRBJ2-7; D is undetermined. The CDR3 loop spans 13 amino acids. Trimming stripped 8 bases from V and 0 bases from J, with 11 bases between. Germline CDR1 MNHNS, CDR2 SASEGT.

The chain has TRBV6-6 and TRBJ1-3; 9 bases fit TRBD1. The CDR3 contains 16 residues. V trimming: 6 bases; J trimming: 2 bases; junction bases outside the gene matches: 8. CDR1 is MNHNY and CDR2 is SVGAGI in the germline V gene (reference sequence). The CDR3 DNA is TGTGCCAGCAGGTCCGAACAGGGGGCTGCTGGAAACACCATATATTTT. It codes for CASRSEQGAAGNTIYF.

This chain links TRBV6-6 with TRBJ2-7; 9 nucleotides match TRBD1. CDR1 MNHNY and CDR2 SVGAGI come from the germline V gene (reference sequence). V trimming: 6 bases; J trimming: 11 bases; junction bases outside the gene matches: 11. This CDR3 has 13 residues. This CDR3 reads CASSDRQGGWEYF. DNA for the CDR3: TGTGCCAGCAGCGATAGACAGGGGGGTTGGGAGTACTTC.

The chain carries TRBV7-9 and TRBJ1-2, with D unresolved. CDR1 is SEHNR and CDR2 is FQNEAQ in the germline V gene (reference sequence). The CDR3 has 9 residues. Between the trimmed V and J ends, which lost 10 bases and 6 bases, there was a span of 6 bases. CDR3 coding DNA: TGTGCCATCGGGAATGGCTACACCTTC. Translated: CAIGNGYTF.

The chain recombines TRBV30 with TRBJ1-5; D is uncertain. Per the germline V gene, CDR1 is GTSNPN and CDR2 is SVGIG (reference sequence). Trimming removed 1 base at V and 4 bases at J, with 8 bases between. The CDR3 is 13 residues long. The CDR3 is CAWSDTGNQPQHF. The CDR3 DNA sequence: TGTGCCTGGAGTGATACGGGGAATCAGCCCCAGCATTTT.

In its sample, this clone was seen a few times. The CDR3 reads CASSIVSGGAHYNEQFF. Here the CDR3 DNA reads TGTGCCAGTAGTATAGTTAGCGGGGGGGCTCACTACAATGAGCAGTTCTTC. The chain combines TRBV19 with TRBJ2-1, with 11 bases fitting TRBD2. The CDR3 runs 17 residues. The V segment lost 1 base and the J segment 3 bases; nucleotides outside the gene matches: 5. CDR1 and CDR2 (germline): LNHDA, SQIVND (reference sequence).

The genes are TRBV30 and TRBJ2-1, with 9 bases matching TRBD2. Per germline, CDR1 GTSNPN and CDR2 SVGIG (reference sequence). The CDR3 sequence is 15 residues long. The ends lost 5 bases at V and 2 bases at J; junction bases unmatched: 7. The CDR3 region has the DNA TGTGCCTGGGTCACTACTAGCGGGCCCTACAATGAGCAGTTCTTC. Its protein is CAWVTTSGPYNEQFF.

Only a few counts were recorded for this clone. The gene calls are TRBV30 and TRBJ1-4, with D perhaps matching TRBD1 (5 bases). The CDR3 consists of 11 residues. Germline values: CDR1 GTSNPN, CDR2 SVGIG (reference sequence). Deletions cut 0 bases from V and 14 bases from J, with 10 bases between. CDR3 residues: CAWSVTRGLFF. In DNA form, the CDR3 reads TGTGCCTGGAGTGTAACCCGGGGGCTGTTTTTT.

The rearrangement joins TRBV2 to TRBJ2-1; no definite D call. V dropped 6 bases and J dropped 0 bases, with 9 bases sitting between them. CDR1 and CDR2 (germline): SNHLY, FYNNEI. The CDR3 extends over 14 amino acids. CDR3 nucleotide sequence: TGTGCCAGCAGAGCCCTAGGCTCCTACAATGAGCAGTTCTTC. Translated: CASRALGSYNEQFF. The full variable domain, completed using reference TRBV2 and TRBJ2-1, is EPEVTQTPSHQVTQMGQEVILRCVPISNHLYFYWYRQILGQKVEFLVSFYNNEISEKSEIFDDQFSVERPDGSNFTLKIRSTKLEDSAMYFCASRALGSYNEQFFGPGTRLTVL.

Written as DNA, the CDR3 is TGTGCCAGCTCACCAGGCCGGAACACTGAAGCTTTCTTT. It translates to CASSPGRNTEAFF. The chain uses TRBV18 and TRBJ1-1; D is ambiguous. V was shortened by 2 bases and J by 1 base, with 5 bases between the two germline ends. The CDR3 spans 13 residues. Germline CDR1 reads KGHSH; CDR2 reads LQKENI.

The J gene is TRBJ2-1, the V gene TRBV7-9; TRBD2 might be the D (7 bases). V dropped 6 bases and J dropped 5 bases, with 17 bases sitting between them. The length of the CDR3 is 15 residues. CDR1 is SEHNR, CDR2 FQNEAQ, per germline (reference sequence). The CDR3 spells CASRGGLALHNEQFF. The CDR3 bases are TGTGCCAGCAGGGGGGGGCTAGCTCTCCACAATGAGCAGTTCTTC.

The chain uses TRBV9 and TRBJ2-1; TRBD2 matches 10 bases. The junction had 2 bases not matched to a gene; V was cut back by 0 bases and J by 8 bases. There are 14 residues in the CDR3. In germline, CDR1 is SGDLS, CDR2 YYNGEE. This chain's CDR3 is CASSVAAGGDEQFF. In DNA form, the CDR3 reads TGTGCCAGCAGCGTAGCAGCGGGAGGGGATGAGCAGTTCTTC.

The V and J genes are TRBV7-7 and TRBJ2-2; a weak D match, TRBD2 (5 bases). Germline V lookup: CDR1 SSHAT, CDR2 FNYEAQ (reference sequence). This CDR3 is 15 amino acids long. Trimming left V 10 bases short and J 0 bases short, with 15 bases between. This chain's CDR3 is CATGTLVSNTGELFF. CDR3 DNA: TGTGCCACGGGAACACTAGTTTCGAACACCGGGGAGCTGTTTTTT.

The rearrangement links TRBV6-6 to TRBJ1-2, with D maybe TRBD1 (5 bases). The CDR3 totals 15 residues. Trimming removed 4 bases at V and 1 base at J, with 13 bases between. The germline CDR1 and CDR2 sequences are MNHNY and SVGAGI (reference sequence). CDR3 coding DNA: TGTGCCAGCAGTTTACGGCAGGGCCTTAACTATGGCTACACCTTC. It is translated as CASSLRQGLNYGYTF.

This chain uses TRBV6-6 with TRBJ2-7; 16 bases line up with TRBD2. Germline V gene sequence: CDR1 MNHNY, CDR2 SVGAGI (reference sequence). The J segment lost 2 bases and the V segment lost 2 bases, leaving 0 bases of the junction unmatched. This CDR3 comprises 16 residues. CDR3: CASSYGTSGGAYEQYF. The DNA of the CDR3 is TGTGCCAGCAGTTACGGGACTAGCGGGGGGGCCTACGAGCAGTACTTC.

This chain joins TRBV29-1 and TRBJ2-1, with TRBD2 matching 7 bases. Per germline, CDR1 SQVTM and CDR2 ANQGSEA. The CDR3 spans 14 residues. V shed 3 bases and J 7 bases; nucleotides not matched to a gene: 9. The DNA of the CDR3 is TGCAGCGTTGACTGGGGGAGGGTTGGTAATGAGCAGTTCTTC. Protein: CSVDWGRVGNEQFF.

This chain uses TRBV7-6 with TRBJ2-3; 10 bases map to TRBD2. J was trimmed by 0 bases and V by 1 base; bases with no gene match: 10. CDR3 length equals 19 residues. Germline V CDR1 and CDR2: SGHVS, FNYEAQ. Written as DNA, the CDR3 is TGTGCCAGCAGCTTAGATGAACTAGCGGGATATGGTAGCACAGATACGCAGTATTTT. Protein sequence: CASSLDELAGYGSTDTQYF.

The chain couples TRBV7-9 to TRBJ2-7; possible D gene TRBD2, 5 bases. In germline, CDR1 is SEHNR, CDR2 FQNEAQ (reference sequence). The CDR3 sequence is 16 residues long. V shed 1 base and J shed 0 bases, with 13 bases lying between them. CDR3 nucleotide sequence: TGTGCCAGCAGCTTAGGTAGGGTAGCGAGCTCCTACGAGCAGTACTTC. Protein product: CASSLGRVASSYEQYF.